Included here is one T cell receptor beta chain sequence, with context. This sample stems from a study of radiation and T cells in renal cell carcinoma. At the level of the study: Nephrectomy followed 15 Gy stereotactic body radiation by 4 weeks.

Time point defined: blood 2 weeks post-SBRT. The treatment here: 15 Gy SBRT to primary tumor, nephrectomy 4 weeks later. Radiation-treated patients gave blood at baseline, week 2 and week 4. Profiling relied on immunoSEQ multiplex PCR, and the TCRdb table lists in-frame clones only, not all of them. This table has around 80,000 clones, about 81% appearing once. This specimen consisted of blood, obtained from a patient whose treatment included radiotherapy and nephrectomy. The sequence was obtained from a man aged 60 to 75 with renal cell carcinoma.

This CDR3 is CAWTGGSSTDTQYF. In DNA form, the CDR3 reads TGTGCCTGGACGGGCGGGAGTAGCACAGATACGCAGTATTTT. V usage is TRBV30 and J usage is TRBJ2-3; TRBD2 agrees at 7 bases. The germline V gene encodes CDR1 GTSNPN and CDR2 SVGIG (reference sequence). The V segment lost 4 bases and the J segment 0 bases; nucleotides outside the gene matches: 4. The CDR3 runs to 14 residues.